The entry below gives a single T cell receptor (beta chain) sequence along with its context. The germline gives CDR1 SGHVS, CDR2 FNYEAQ. Trimming removed 2 bases from V and 13 bases from J, with 12 bases in between. CDR3 size: 11 residues. The record originates from a study of beta chain features in type 1 diabetes. Sequencing targeted expressed TCRB transcripts, as all isolated RNA had been reverse transcribed. Repertoires were generated with immunoSEQ multiplex PCR, while TCRdb's copy carries only in-frame clones and drops some. In the table there are fewer than 900,000 clones, roughly 15% of which are singletons.

This sequence originates from a woman under 30 in good health. Sequencing was done on a sample of naive CD4+ T cells from blood. V usage is TRBV7-6 and J usage is TRBJ2-7; D remains ambiguous. In nucleotides, the CDR3 is TGTGCCAGCAGCTTATTAACGGCAGTCTACTTC. It encodes CASSLLTAVYF.